The TCR beta chain described here comes from a study of identical twins (dated by TCRdb to about 2016). In terms of the full investigation: The study deep-sequenced TCR alpha and beta repertoires from monozygotic twins, unrelated adults of various ages and cord blood to test whether fetal clonotypes persist. To rule out contamination, replicate twin experiments were performed at different times with different library preparation protocols. The paper as a whole reports these results and caveats: Out-of-frame TCR alpha sequences shared between twins showed an excess of low generation-probability sequences compared with coincidental sharing between unrelated individuals. Because the same donors could not be followed over many years, the conclusions depended on cross-sectional statistical analysis. Invariant T cells such as MAIT and iNKT could partly confound zero-insertion analyses, though diverse VJ usage argued against this for most clonotypes. Abundant cord blood beta clonotypes carried fewer insertions; young adult naive repertoires showed a weaker similar trend, while memory repertoires showed none. In monozygotic twins, out-of-frame TCR alpha sharing was systematically underestimated by recombination models, although the models agreed with sharing between unrelated individuals. Excess twin sharing in beta out-of-frame sequences was weaker because fewer shared sequences lowered the signal-to-noise ratio.

Many counts were recorded for this clonotype. Its antigen has not been determined. Base-call qualities are not available, and no considerably larger clone is one nucleotide away. Every donor in the study was a healthy Caucasian. The twin cohort comprised three pairs of female monozygotic twins, all aged roughly 18 to 30 years. RNA for TCR libraries was isolated from peripheral blood mononuclear cells. CDR1 is given as MNHEY and CDR2 as SVGAGI, both from the germline V gene. The CDR3, cysteine through phenylalanine, is 16 amino acids long. Only the CDR3 region is kept as DNA, spanning 48 bases read in frame from base 1. From V the trimming removes 0 bases and from J it removes 3 bases, while the gene matches leave 3 bases of the junction unaccounted for. Libraries were built with 5' RACE. The instrument given in TCRdb is Illumina HiSeq 2000. Template switching introduced a universal primer binding site; the final cDNA contained a unique molecular identifier, enabling accurate counting of TCR cDNA molecules. Specific primers in the conserved constant-segment region were used to synthesize first-strand cDNA for the TCR alpha and beta chains. To control for contamination, every cDNA library was double barcoded, receiving both a SMART-Mk sample barcode and Illumina barcodes. TruSeq adapter sequences along with Illumina sample barcodes were introduced in two successive PCR steps. Sequencing of the TCR alpha and beta cDNA libraries was done on the Illumina HiSeq platform using custom primers. The study's own analysis went as follows. Raw reads were processed with MiGEC to extract unique molecular identifiers, and MiXCR was used to determine CDR3 positions. Recombination models were inferred per individual with the repgenHMM and IGoR tools using an EM algorithm. Shared clonotype analysis was performed with the tcR package in R, normalizing sharing by the product of cloneset sizes. Out-of-frame nonproductive sequences were analyzed to study raw recombination free of thymic and clonal selection effects. The public reads were run again by TCRdb, first through fastp at Q25 and then through MiXCR, and only productive beta chains were kept. Every distinct CDR3 protein forms one entry, paired with its most common genes and DNA. TCRdb, not the original authors, processed these V and J calls. This sample holds a few hundred thousand distinct CDR3 sequences; around 9.6% were observed only once. The ten largest clones take up approximately 3.2% of the sample.

These sequences were also reported in another study, on yellow fever vaccine responses in identical twins. As the second publication notes: The T cell response to vaccination in identical twins was reported by the authors to appear partly convergent and partly personalized. In the study, vaccine-responding T cell clones were precisely tracked in identical twins.

Sequencing used PBMCs. The TCR originated in a young woman in good health. The V and J segments used are TRBV6-5 and TRBJ2-1; TRBD2 matches 9 bases in the middle. The DNA sequence reads TGTGCCAGCAGTTACTCATTACTAGCGGGCTACAATGAGCAGTTCTTC. Translated, it reads CASSYSLLAGYNEQFF.